This T cell receptor (beta chain) was sequenced in a study of T cells expressing NK-cell markers. Study results and caveats: These clonotypes, the leaders elsewhere, also led the CD3+CD56-NKG2C+ fraction in a few donors.

In generating TCR beta cDNA, 5'RACE template switching with UMIs was used. TCRdb reworked the 5' RACE reads into one entry per CDR3 protein, no DNA. The sample yields about 450,000 distinct CDR3 sequences, of which the top ten take up 7.3%. With respect to this clonotype: Its antigen is undetermined.

This CDR3 has 15 amino acids. The genes are TRBV12-3 or TRBV12-4 and TRBJ1-3. Input material: blood T cells: a sorted CD56 or NKG2C T cell subset, CD4+ or CD8+ T cells, or bulk PBMC T cells (not recorded which). This sequence was found in a woman between 18 and 70 years old in good health. CDR3: CASTGEGVGGNTIYF.